The 32 T cell receptor beta chains below come from one sample, sequenced in a study of blood T cell repertoires in COVID-19. Produced via immunoSEQ multiplex PCR; TCRdb's table is partial and in-frame only. The table lists about 150,000 clones, over 70% of them singletons. Sequencing used peripheral blood. Receptor source: a man aged 60 to 69 with acute or convalescent COVID-19.

The rearrangement uses TRBV28 and TRBJ1-6, with 7 bases aligning to TRBD1. CDR1 is MDHEN and CDR2 is SYDVKM in the germline V gene. This CDR3 spans 14 amino acids. The J segment lost 5 bases and the V segment lost 3 bases, leaving 1 base of the junction unmatched. The CDR3 DNA reads TGTGCCAGCAGTTTCGGGACAGATAATTCACCCCTCCACTTT. It yields the protein CASSFGTDNSPLHF. Full variable domain (missing parts from reference TRBV28 and TRBJ1-6): DVKVTQSSRYLVKRTGEKVFLECVQDMDHENMFWYRQDPGLGLRLIYFSYDVKMKEKGDIPEGYSVSREKKERFSLILESASTNQTSMYLCASSFGTDNSPLHFGNGTRLTVT.

This clone was counted once. V and J are TRBV5-1 and TRBJ2-4, with TRBD2 identical over 13 bases. Germline CDR1 and CDR2: SGHRS and YFSETQ. Trimming at V came to 0 bases and at J to 7 bases, leaving 4 bases not matched to a gene. This CDR3 comprises 16 residues. This CDR3 reads CASSLAGTSGANIQYF. Written as DNA, the CDR3 is TGCGCCAGCAGCTTGGCCGGGACTAGCGGGGCCAACATTCAGTACTTC.

The rearrangement joins TRBV5-6 to TRBJ2-3; TRBD2 aligns across 7 bases. CDR3 length equals 16 residues. Looked up from germline, CDR1 is SGHDT and CDR2 is YYEEEE. J lost 0 bases, V lost 6 bases, and 10 bases had no gene match. The CDR3: CASTKTSESSTDTQYF. The CDR3 DNA follows: TGTGCCAGCACCAAAACTAGCGAATCTAGCACAGATACGCAGTATTTT.

This clone was seen only once. The V call is TRBV9, the J call TRBJ1-6; D not certain. Germline V CDR1 and CDR2: SGDLS, YYNGEE. The V and J ends lost 1 base and 9 bases respectively, with 8 bases between them. This CDR3 has 13 amino acids. CDR3 in amino acids: CASSVRSGSPLHF. CDR3 bases: TGTGCCAGCAGCGTAAGGAGTGGTTCACCCCTCCACTTT. Using reference TRBV9 and TRBJ1-6 for the parts outside the CDR3, the full variable domain is DSGVTQTPKHLITATGQRVTLRCSPRSGDLSVYWYQQSLDQGLQFLIQYYNGEERAKGNILERFSAQQFPDLHSELNLSSLELGDSALYFCASSVRSGSPLHFGNGTRLTVT.

V is TRBV7-9 and J is TRBJ2-1; a weak D match, TRBD1 (6 bases). CDR3 size: 12 residues. Germline lookup yields CDR1 SEHNR and CDR2 FQNEAQ (reference sequence). With 7 bases removed from V and 7 bases from J, the gap between germline ends came to 11 bases. The CDR3: CASTLGANEQFF. DNA for the CDR3: TGTGCCAGCACCTTGGGGGCGAATGAGCAGTTCTTC.

V gene TRBV19 combines with J gene TRBJ1-2; D unresolved. V dropped 4 bases and J dropped 8 bases, with 14 bases sitting between them. This CDR3 contains 13 residues. The germline gives CDR1 LNHDA, CDR2 SQIVND (reference sequence). The CDR3 spells CASSRGRRGGYTF. The DNA for the CDR3 is TGTGCCAGTAGTAGAGGAAGGCGAGGGGGCTACACCTTC.

This rearrangement joins TRBV24-1 to TRBJ1-1, with D possibly being TRBD1 (5 bases). Germline CDR1 and CDR2: KGHDR and SFDVKD. V was clipped by 4 bases and J by 3 bases, with 11 bases between them. The CDR3 sequence is 14 residues long. The CDR3 loop is CATSEGQGDTEAFF. The CDR3 region has the DNA TGTGCCACCAGTGAGGGCCAGGGCGACACTGAAGCTTTCTTT.

The chain recombines TRBV7-2 with TRBJ2-7; D is unresolved. Trimming left V 2 bases short and J 2 bases short, with 7 bases between. This CDR3 contains 13 residues. Looked up from germline, CDR1 is SGHTA and CDR2 is FQGNSA. The CDR3 sequence is CASSLQVAYEQYF. CDR3 DNA: TGTGCCAGCAGCTTACAGGTTGCCTACGAGCAGTACTTC. Full variable domain (outside the CDR3, taken from reference TRBV7-2 and TRBJ2-7): GAGVSQSPSNKVTEKGKDVELRCDPISGHTALYWYRQSLGQGLEFLIYFQGNSAPDKSGLPSDRFSAERTGGSVSTLTIQRTQQEDSAVYLCASSLQVAYEQYFGPGTRLTVT.

The chain links TRBV2 to TRBJ2-7; TRBD2 might be the D (6 bases). The CDR3 sequence is 13 residues long. CDR1 and CDR2 (germline): SNHLY, FYNNEI. Deletions cut 7 bases from V and 2 bases from J, with 12 bases between. The DNA for the CDR3 is TGTGCCAGCAAGACTAGTGTAACCTACGAGCAGTACTTC. This codes for CASKTSVTYEQYF.

This CDR3 reads CASSPRELFSGNTIYF. CDR3 DNA sequence: TGTGCCAGCAGCCCGCGGGAACTGTTCTCTGGAAACACCATATATTTT. The J gene is TRBJ1-3, the V gene TRBV7-9, with D hard to call. Germline V gene data show CDR1 as SEHNR and CDR2 as FQNEAQ (reference sequence). The CDR3 contains 16 residues. V shed 5 bases and J shed 0 bases, with 14 bases lying between them.

V and J are TRBV5-1 and TRBJ2-5, with 7 bases aligning to TRBD2. The CDR3 extends over 13 amino acids. The junction had 5 bases not matched to a gene; V was cut back by 4 bases and J by 5 bases. Germline V gene lookup returns CDR1 SGHRS and CDR2 YFSETQ. The CDR3 reads CASSLSGDETQYF. DNA of the CDR3: TGCGCCAGCAGCCTCAGCGGGGATGAGACCCAGTACTTC.

The chain uses TRBV10-3 and TRBJ2-1, with a weak D call TRBD1 (6 bases). CDR3 length: 12 amino acids. V was trimmed by 3 bases and J by 8 bases, leaving 8 bases between them. The germline V gene encodes CDR1 ENHRY and CDR2 SYGVKD. The CDR3 here is CAISEQGYEQFF. CDR3 bases: TGTGCCATCAGTGAACAGGGATATGAGCAGTTCTTC.

This chain connects TRBV5-5 to TRBJ1-2, with 7 nucleotides matching TRBD1. The CDR3 is made up of 16 amino acids. V trimming: 3 bases; J trimming: 0 bases; junction bases outside the gene matches: 8. Germline CDR1 SGHKS, CDR2 YYEKEE (reference sequence). The DNA for the CDR3 is TGTGCCAGCAGCTCGACGAGGGGACAGTCTAACTATGGCTACACCTTC. This sequence encodes CASSSTRGQSNYGYTF.

This sequence joins TRBV19 and TRBJ1-5; no clear D gene. The CDR3 has 13 residues. CDR1 and CDR2 from the germline V gene are LNHDA and SQIVND (reference sequence). V shed 5 bases and J shed 7 bases, with 12 bases lying between them. In DNA, the CDR3 is TGTGCCAGTAGTCCGGAGAGGTCCCAGCCCCAGCATTTT. It is translated as CASSPERSQPQHF.

The V call is TRBV5-6, the J call TRBJ2-7; 10 nucleotides line up with TRBD2. J was trimmed by 2 bases and V by 4 bases; bases with no gene match: 3. The CDR3 totals 14 residues. Germline CDR1 is SGHDT and CDR2 is YYEEEE. In nucleotides, the CDR3 is TGTGCCAGCAGCAGAGCGGGAGGGCCCTACGAGCAGTACTTC. Its protein product is CASSRAGGPYEQYF.

This chain links TRBV5-5 with TRBJ2-7, with 8 bases matching TRBD1. The CDR3 spans 15 residues. Looked up from germline, CDR1 is SGHKS and CDR2 is YYEKEE (reference sequence). V dropped 1 base and J dropped 1; count of bases not matched to a gene: 4. CDR3 sequence (DNA): TGTGCCAGCAGCTTGTGGGGACAGGCATCCTACGAGCAGTACTTC. Translating gives CASSLWGQASYEQYF.

The chain is built from TRBV9 and TRBJ2-1; TRBD1 is a possible D gene (5 bases). CDR1 is SGDLS and CDR2 is YYNGEE in the germline V gene. The CDR3 covers 14 residues. The ends were cut back, 4 bases at V and 3 bases at J, with 11 bases in the middle. CDR3 amino acids: CASSFYDSYNEQFF. The CDR3 DNA sequence: TGTGCCAGCAGCTTTTACGACAGCTACAATGAGCAGTTCTTC.

This clone was detected only a few times. The chain couples TRBV28 to TRBJ1-2, with TRBD1 as a possible D gene (6 bases). Germline V gene lookup returns CDR1 MDHEN and CDR2 SYDVKM. This CDR3 has 16 residues. Trimming stripped 6 bases from V and 8 bases from J, with 25 bases between. This CDR3 reads CASSLSPGAGVSGYTF. DNA of the CDR3: TGTGCCAGCAGCTTAAGCCCTGGGGCAGGGGTATCCGGCTACACCTTC.

The rearrangement joins TRBV18 to TRBJ2-1; possible D gene TRBD1, 6 bases. CDR1 and CDR2 (germline): KGHSH, LQKENI. Trimming cost V 0 bases and J 6 bases, with 21 bases left between them. CDR3 length: 18 residues. Here the CDR3 reads CASSPPRQVWGHGNEQFF. The CDR3 bases are TGTGCCAGCTCACCACCGAGGCAGGTTTGGGGGCACGGCAATGAGCAGTTCTTC.

This clone was detected a few times. The chain has TRBV4-1 and TRBJ1-2; no definite D call. The CDR3 sequence is 11 residues long. With 8 bases removed from V and 7 bases from J, the gap between germline ends came to 11 bases. Germline lookup yields CDR1 MGHRA and CDR2 YSYEKL. CDR3 sequence (DNA): TGCGCCAGCGCGGGGTGGGGTGGCTACACCTTC. Translation gives CASAGWGGYTF.

The V gene is TRBV7-5, the J gene TRBJ2-7; the table's D call TRBD2 went unverified against the DNA. TRBV7-5 is a listed pseudogene. CDR3 length equals 16 residues. The CDR3 DNA reads as TGTGCCAGAAGCTTCACCCGAGAGCGGCTATTCTACGAGCAGTACTTC. It is translated as CARSFTRERLFYEQYF.

This chain joins TRBV7-9 and TRBJ1-5; tentative D call: TRBD1 (6 bases). Germline CDR1 SEHNR, CDR2 FQNEAQ (reference sequence). CDR3 size: 15 residues. The ends were cut back, 3 bases at V and 8 bases at J, with 17 bases in the middle. The CDR3 nucleotides read TGTGCCAGCAGCTTTCCTATTCAACCAGGGGAGCCCCAGCATTTT. Translating gives CASSFPIQPGEPQHF.

The chain joins TRBV3-1 (or the pseudogene TRBV3-2) to TRBJ2-2; unclear D gene. V shed 3 bases and J shed 5 bases, with 7 bases lying between them. Germline loops: CDR1 LGHDT, CDR2 YNNKEL (reference sequence). The CDR3 runs to 13 residues. The DNA of the CDR3 is TGTGCCAGCAGCCACCTCAGGACCGGGGAGCTGTTTTTT. It is translated as CASSHLRTGELFF.

The V and J genes are TRBV6-2 or TRBV6-3 and TRBJ2-2; TRBD1 aligns across 8 bases. Germline V CDR1 and CDR2: MNHEY, SVGEGT. This CDR3 contains 15 residues. V trimming: 6 bases; J trimming: 2 bases; junction bases outside the gene matches: 5. The CDR3 nucleotides are TGTGCCAGCAGCGACAGGGGTGGAAACACCGGGGAGCTGTTTTTT. Amino acids: CASSDRGGNTGELFF.

The sample holds a few counts of this clone. The V and J genes are TRBV29-1 and TRBJ1-4, with 10 bases matching TRBD1. V was pared by 4 bases and J by 8 bases, with 4 bases of the junction left unmatched. The CDR3 runs 13 residues. The V gene's germline CDR1 is SQVTM and CDR2 ANQGSEA. The CDR3 is CSVGGQGSEKLFF. The CDR3 region has the DNA TGCAGCGTTGGGGGACAGGGGTCCGAAAAACTGTTTTTT.

The chain joins TRBV7-6 to TRBJ2-7, with a possible D match to TRBD1 (5 bases). Germline assignment: CDR1 SGHVS and CDR2 FNYEAQ. The ends were cut back, 8 bases at V and 6 bases at J, with 17 bases in the middle. The CDR3 runs 13 residues. As DNA, the CDR3 is TGTGCCAGCTCCAGGGAAGGGTCGGCCGAGCAGTACTTC. It is translated as CASSREGSAEQYF.

The gene calls are TRBV7-9 and TRBJ1-4; the match to TRBD1 covers 8 bases. Looked up from germline, CDR1 is SEHNR and CDR2 is FQNEAQ (reference sequence). Unmatched junction bases numbered 9, after V lost 1 base and J lost 8 bases. There are 16 residues in the CDR3. CDR3 protein: CASSLGGQGLGEKLFF. In DNA form, the CDR3 reads TGTGCCAGCAGCTTAGGCGGACAGGGCTTGGGGGAAAAACTGTTTTTT.

The V call is TRBV5-6, the J call TRBJ1-2, with D possibly TRBD1 on 5 matching bases. Germline values: CDR1 SGHDT, CDR2 YYEEEE. The CDR3 covers 13 residues. V lost 4 bases and J 4 bases, leaving 11 bases between the germline ends. The CDR3 loop is CASSPDTSYGYTF. The DNA for the CDR3 is TGTGCCAGCAGCCCGGACACTTCCTATGGCTACACCTTC.

This chain joins TRBV9 and TRBJ1-2; no clear D. Trimming removed 7 bases from V and 4 bases from J, with 14 bases in between. The CDR3 contains 13 residues. Looked up from germline, CDR1 is SGDLS and CDR2 is YYNGEE. For the CDR3, the DNA is TGTGCCAGCTCCCCATGGAGGGCCTATGGCTACACCTTC. It encodes CASSPWRAYGYTF.

The V call is TRBV9, the J call TRBJ2-3, with 9 bases fitting TRBD1. This CDR3 has 16 amino acids. The ends lost 0 bases at V and 3 bases at J; junction bases unmatched: 5. The germline CDR1 and CDR2 sequences are SGDLS and YYNGEE. The CDR3 nucleotides are TGTGCCAGCAGCGTAGAAGGGACAGGGAGAACAGATACGCAGTATTTT. It encodes CASSVEGTGRTDTQYF. Full variable domain (outside the CDR3, taken from reference TRBV9 and TRBJ2-3): DSGVTQTPKHLITATGQRVTLRCSPRSGDLSVYWYQQSLDQGLQFLIQYYNGEERAKGNILERFSAQQFPDLHSELNLSSLELGDSALYFCASSVEGTGRTDTQYFGPGTRLTVL.

V gene TRBV15 combines with J gene TRBJ2-3; 9 bases fit TRBD1. The CDR3 is made up of 16 amino acids. Per the germline V gene, CDR1 is LNHNV and CDR2 is YYDKDF (reference sequence). The V segment lost 1 base and the J segment 6 bases; nucleotides outside the gene matches: 8. CDR3 DNA sequence: TGTGCCACCAGCAGAGCCGGGACAGGGAAAGTCGATACGCAGTATTTT. This translates into CATSRAGTGKVDTQYF.

J is TRBJ2-3 and V is TRBV18, with 11 bases aligning to TRBD2. Germline trimming cut 4 bases from V and 0 bases from J; bases unmatched to any gene: 3. Germline assignment: CDR1 KGHSH and CDR2 LQKENI. The CDR3 sequence is 16 residues long. CDR3 bases: TGTGCCAGCTCACGAACTAGCGGGGGTAGCACAGATACGCAGTATTTT. Amino acid sequence: CASSRTSGGSTDTQYF.